These T cell receptor beta chains were read from a single sample in a study of T-cell memory formation after mild COVID-19. From the 5' RACE reads, TCRdb called clonotypes with MiXCR, one entry per CDR3 protein. Found here are 300,000 to 400,000 distinct CDR3 sequences, around a sixth of them singletons; the top ten hold about 22%. The sample taken for sequencing was PBMCs or a T cell subset sorted from them (not recorded which). The receptors shown here come from a man younger than 35 who had mild COVID-19 (a few samples of this study predate the infection). Cell type and time point are not known. Each CDR3 is given with its conserved first and last residue. Each record gives: V gene, clone size, J gene, D gene, CDR3 DNA, CDR3 protein. D genes are given only for firm matches. Only part of the rows carry a size: once, few, many, or a class if the clone is expanded.

TRBV20-1,-,TRBJ2-1,TRBD1,TGCAGTGCTAGTGCTGGGACAGGACCCAATGAGCAGTTCTTC,CSASAGTGPNEQFF
TRBV2,-,TRBJ2-1,-,TGTGCCAGCACAAGAGCAGGAGATGAGCAGTTCTTC,CASTRAGDEQFF
TRBV10-2,-,TRBJ2-3,-,TGCGCCAGCATATCCCCAGGCACAGATACGCAGTATTTT,CASISPGTDTQYF
TRBV5-1,-,TRBJ1-4,-,TGCGCCAGCAGCTCGGAACTAAACCCGGGCCTACAGAGAGAAAAACTGTTTTTT,CASSSELNPGLQREKLFF
TRBV25-1,-,TRBJ2-2,TRBD2,TGTGCCAGCACGAAGCGGGAGAAGGGCGGGGAGCTGTTTTTT,CASTKREKGGELFF
TRBV11-2,many,TRBJ2-1,-,TGTGCCAGCAGCCCCACGAGCCCGGGGGTTGAGCAGTTCTTC,CASSPTSPGVEQFF
TRBV6-5,few,TRBJ1-2,-,TGTGCCAGCAGTTACTCTATTGGTTCCTATGGCTACACCTTC,CASSYSIGSYGYTF
TRBV5-5,few,TRBJ1-1,-,TGTGCCAGCAGCCGCCACGGGGAGTATGAAGCTTTCTTT,CASSRHGEYEAFF
TRBV27,few,TRBJ2-7,TRBD1,TGTGCCAGCAGTTTTGTAATACAGGGGGCGGCCTACGAGCAGTACTTC,CASSFVIQGAAYEQYF
TRBV28,-,TRBJ1-6,-,TGTGCCAGTACGACAGTGTGGGGGAATAATTCACCCCTCCACTTT,CASTTVWGNNSPLHF
TRBV14,-,TRBJ2-3,TRBD2,TGTGCCAGCAGCCCCCTTAGCGGGGGGGATGCAGGAGATACGCAGTATTTT,CASSPLSGGDAGDTQYF
TRBV14,-,TRBJ1-6,-,TGTGCCAGCAGCCAAAGCCCGGGGGCGGGTTCACCCCTCCACTTT,CASSQSPGAGSPLHF
TRBV2,-,TRBJ1-1,-,TGTGCCAGCCGGGGTTTCACTGAAGCTTTCTTT,CASRGFTEAFF
TRBV10-3,many,TRBJ2-3,-,TGTGCCATCTTAGGGAAGGGTAGCACAGATACGCAGTATTTT,CAILGKGSTDTQYF
TRBV27,many,TRBJ2-5,-,TGTGCCAGCAGGAAGGCCACTAGCATCACAGAGACCCAGTACTTC,CASRKATSITETQYF
TRBV19,few,TRBJ1-2,TRBD1,TGTGCCAGTAGTACAGCCGGGACAGCGATTAACTATGGCTACACCTTC,CASSTAGTAINYGYTF
TRBV4-1,few,TRBJ2-2,TRBD2,TGCGCCAGCAGCCGCTCTAGCGGGCTCGCCGGGGAGCTGTTTTTT,CASSRSSGLAGELFF
TRBV6-5,-,TRBJ1-2,TRBD1,TGTGCCAGCAGACCTTGGACAGGGAATGGCTACACCTTC,CASRPWTGNGYTF
TRBV25-1,-,TRBJ2-7,-,TGTGCCAGCAGTGATTCGGGCCGCAGCTCCTACGAGCAGTACTTC,CASSDSGRSSYEQYF
TRBV27,few,TRBJ2-1,-,TGTGCCAGCAGTCAGGACAGCGCAAATTCCTACAATGAGCAGTTCTTC,CASSQDSANSYNEQFF
TRBV20-1,-,TRBJ2-7,-,TGCAGCGCTAGGGCAGGGGAACCCTACGAGCAGTACTTC,CSARAGEPYEQYF
TRBV6-1,few,TRBJ1-5,-,TGTGCCAGCAGTGAAACCGGACACTATAGCAATCAGCCCCAGCATTTT,CASSETGHYSNQPQHF
TRBV10-3,many,TRBJ2-3,TRBD2,TGTGCCATCAGTGGCTCTAGCGGGGGTTACACAGATACGCAGTATTTT,CAISGSSGGYTDTQYF
TRBV28,many,TRBJ2-5,TRBD2,TGTGCCAGCAGTTTCCCCTCTGGGACTATAGAGACCCAGTACTTC,CASSFPSGTIETQYF
TRBV7-9,-,TRBJ1-4,-,TGTGCCAGCAGCCCGAGTCCAACTAATGAAAAACTGTTTTTT,CASSPSPTNEKLFF
TRBV5-5,-,TRBJ2-7,-,TGTGCCAGCAGCTTGAATCTGGGAGCTTACGAGCAGTACTTC,CASSLNLGAYEQYF
TRBV12-5,-,TRBJ1-2,-,TGTGCTAGTGGTTTGGTACTTTGGGGACGCCCCCCACCGAACTATGGCTACACCTTC,CASGLVLWGRPPPNYGYTF
TRBV12-5,few,TRBJ2-3,TRBD1,TGTGCTAGTGGTTTGACGACAGGGGAAGCAGATACGCAGTATTTT,CASGLTTGEADTQYF
TRBV5-1,-,TRBJ2-1,TRBD1,TGCGCCAGCAGCGAGGGACAGGGGGGCAACAATGAGCAGTTCTTC,CASSEGQGGNNEQFF
TRBV30,-,TRBJ2-3,-,TGTGCCTGGAGTGTACTATTCACAGATACGCAGTATTTT,CAWSVLFTDTQYF
TRBV7-8,-,TRBJ1-2,TRBD1,TGTGCCAGCAGCTTGCGGACAGGGGTGGGTGGCTACACCTTC,CASSLRTGVGGYTF
TRBV27,-,TRBJ2-7,TRBD2,TGTGCCAGCAGTTTGTTCGGGGACGCGGTGAGCGGGGGTTCCTACGAGCAGTACTTC,CASSLFGDAVSGGSYEQYF
TRBV20-1,-,TRBJ2-7,-,TGCAGTGCTAGTCCCCGGAAAGTACCTAACGAGCAGTACTTC,CSASPRKVPNEQYF
TRBV6-5,few,TRBJ2-5,TRBD1,TGTGCCACCCTCGGACTGGGACAGGGCCAAGAGACCCAGTACTTC,CATLGLGQGQETQYF
TRBV5-4,-,TRBJ1-1,-,TGTGCCAGCAGCTACGGACAGCACACTGAAGCTTTCTTT,CASSYGQHTEAFF
TRBV11-1,few,TRBJ2-3,-,TGTGCCAGCAGCCGGGTGGGCACAGATACGCAGTATTTT,CASSRVGTDTQYF
TRBV27,many,TRBJ2-7,-,TGTGCCAGCAGTTTAATCAGGGGAGCTCATGAGCAGTACTTC,CASSLIRGAHEQYF
TRBV7-2,many,TRBJ2-1,TRBD1,TGTGCCAGCAGCTCCATGACAGGGGGCGCAGGGTATGAGCAGTTCTTC,CASSSMTGGAGYEQFF
TRBV5-1,-,TRBJ1-1,-,TGCGCCAGCAGCTTGGACCCTTCCACTGAAGCTTTCTTT,CASSLDPSTEAFF
TRBV5-1,few,TRBJ2-3,-,TGCGCCAGCAGCTTGGTCCGTGATTCGACAGATACGCAGTATTTT,CASSLVRDSTDTQYF